Following are 28 T cell receptor beta chains from one sample sequenced in a study of cytomegalovirus exposure and HLA in healthy donors. The assay was immunoSEQ multiplex PCR, and TCRdb's table has in-frame clones only and misses some. The sample contains under 150,000 clones, approximately 86% of which appear only once. Sequenced sample: PBMCs. These receptors all stem from a man between 18 and 29 years old in good health and CMV-seropositive.

This chain uses TRBV29-1 with TRBJ2-1; D remains unclear. The V gene lost 7 bases and the J gene lost 0 bases, with 10 bases spanning the gap. The germline V gene encodes CDR1 SQVTM and CDR2 ANQGSEA. The CDR3 consists of 13 residues. CDR3 sequence: CSADSSSYNEQFF. The CDR3 bases are TGCAGCGCAGACTCTTCCTCCTACAATGAGCAGTTCTTC.

V usage is TRBV2 and J usage is TRBJ2-5; possible D gene TRBD2, 6 bases. Germline CDR1 is SNHLY and CDR2 is FYNNEI. Trimming stripped 3 bases from V and 3 bases from J, with 11 bases between. The length of the CDR3 is 14 residues. The DNA for the CDR3 is TGTGCCAGCAGTGATTGGGGACTCAAAGAGACCCAGTACTTC. Residues: CASSDWGLKETQYF.

The chain has TRBV18 and TRBJ2-5; D is possibly TRBD1 (5 bases). The CDR3 totals 14 residues. Germline CDR1 and CDR2: KGHSH and LQKENI. The V gene lost 3 bases and the J gene lost 4 bases, with 12 bases spanning the gap. CDR3 sequence: CASSPAGSGETQYF. The CDR3 nucleotides are TGTGCCAGCTCACCGGCAGGGTCGGGAGAGACCCAGTACTTC.

This sequence joins TRBV11-3 and TRBJ2-5, with D perhaps matching TRBD1 (6 bases). The CDR3 is made up of 14 amino acids. V lost 3 bases and J 4 bases, leaving 12 bases between the germline ends. Germline CDR1 SGHNT, CDR2 YENEEA. The DNA for the CDR3 is TGTGCCAGCAGCTTTAGGGGGTTAGGAGAGACCCAGTACTTC. This sequence encodes CASSFRGLGETQYF.

This clone was picked up one time. The rearrangement links TRBV30 to TRBJ1-5; the D gene is possibly TRBD1 (5 bases). Per germline, CDR1 GTSNPN and CDR2 SVGIG (reference sequence). V dropped 4 bases and J dropped 2 bases, with 15 bases sitting between them. This CDR3 region has 15 residues. CDR3 amino acids: CAWKSGGTGNQPQHF. The CDR3 region has the DNA TGTGCCTGGAAGTCTGGCGGGACGGGCAATCAGCCCCAGCATTTT.

The CDR3 protein is CASRRLAGDEQFF. CDR3 DNA sequence: TGTGCCAGTAGAAGACTAGCGGGAGATGAGCAGTTCTTC. This rearrangement joins TRBV19 to TRBJ2-1, with 12 bases that match TRBD2. CDR3 size: 13 residues. Germline V lookup: CDR1 LNHDA, CDR2 SQIVND (reference sequence). V was clipped by 6 bases and J by 8 bases; unmatched bases: 2.

The chain recombines TRBV11-2 with TRBJ1-2, with 7 bases fitting TRBD1. Trimming at V came to 1 base and at J to 8 bases, leaving 10 bases not matched to a gene. CDR3 size: 15 residues. Per germline, CDR1 SGHAT and CDR2 FQNNGV. For the CDR3, the DNA is TGTGCCAGCAGCTTAGTTTTGGAGGGGGCGGGCGGCTACACCTTC. As protein: CASSLVLEGAGGYTF. The full variable domain, in which reference TRBV11-2 and TRBJ1-2 provide the parts outside the CDR3, is EAGVAQSPRYKIIEKRQSVAFWCNPISGHATLYWYQQILGQGPKLLIQFQNNGVVDDSQLPKDRFSAERLKGVDSTLKIQPAKLEDSAVYLCASSLVLEGAGGYTFGSGTRLTVV.

The genes are TRBV7-9 and TRBJ1-3; D call uncertain. The CDR3 is 15 amino acids. V lost 2 bases and J lost 1, with 9 bases in between. Germline-derived CDR1 and CDR2 are SEHNR and FQNEAQ (reference sequence). The CDR3 loop is CASSLFGTSGNTIYF. The CDR3, as DNA: TGTGCCAGCAGCTTATTTGGTACTTCTGGAAACACCATATATTTT.

The chain links TRBV29-1 to TRBJ1-1; 7 nucleotides match TRBD1. The trim removed 6 bases at V and 0 bases at J, leaving 10 bases unmatched. This CDR3 is 15 amino acids long. Germline lookup yields CDR1 SQVTM and CDR2 ANQGSEA. CDR3 sequence reads: CSVYFKGQMNTEAFF. The CDR3 DNA sequence: TGCAGCGTCTACTTCAAGGGACAGATGAACACTGAAGCTTTCTTT.

This clone was observed a single time. V usage is TRBV18 and J usage is TRBJ1-3; no clear D. Trimming left V 5 bases short and J 3 bases short, with 8 bases between. The CDR3 is 13 residues long. CDR1 and CDR2 from the germline V gene are KGHSH and LQKENI. In nucleotides, the CDR3 is TGTGCCAGCTCATCCTTACTTGGAAACACCATATATTTT. Protein: CASSSLLGNTIYF.

The chain is built from TRBV9 and TRBJ2-5; 10 bases fit TRBD1. The CDR3 totals 14 residues. V trimming: 3 bases; J trimming: 5 bases; junction bases outside the gene matches: 4. Germline V gene lookup returns CDR1 SGDLS and CDR2 YYNGEE. CDR3 sequence reads: CASSGQGASETQYF. The CDR3 nucleotides are TGTGCCAGCAGCGGACAGGGGGCGAGTGAGACCCAGTACTTC.

The DNA for the CDR3 is TGTGCCAGCAGTATGGACTACTCCTACGAGCAGTACTTC. It specifies CASSMDYSYEQYF. The gene calls are TRBV2 and TRBJ2-7; tentatively, D is TRBD2 (6 bases). The CDR3 length is 13 residues. V was shortened by 5 bases and J by 0 bases, with 8 bases between the two germline ends. Germline V gene data show CDR1 as SNHLY and CDR2 as FYNNEI.

This clone was seen a handful of times. The chain has TRBV7-2 and TRBJ2-1, with D perhaps matching TRBD2 (5 bases). CDR1 and CDR2 from the germline V gene are SGHTA and FQGNSA. The CDR3 totals 15 residues. V shed 5 bases and J shed 0 bases, with 11 bases lying between them. The CDR3, as DNA: TGTGCCAGCAGCATGTGGGAGTCCTCCTACAATGAGCAGTTCTTC. Translation: CASSMWESSYNEQFF.

As DNA, the CDR3 is TGTGCCAGCAGCCTTTCAGCGGGAGCGACAGATACGCAGTATTTT. Amino acids: CASSLSAGATDTQYF. The V and J genes are TRBV4-2 and TRBJ2-3; 8 bases match TRBD2. The CDR3 totals 15 residues. CDR1 and CDR2 (germline): LGHNA, YNFKEQ. Trimming removed 4 bases from V and 3 bases from J; junction bases left unmatched: 6.

V gene TRBV5-1 combines with J gene TRBJ2-5; the match to TRBD2 covers 12 bases. The CDR3 sequence is 17 residues long. Per germline, CDR1 SGHRS and CDR2 YFSETQ. Trimming at V came to 0 bases and at J to 5 bases, leaving 8 bases not matched to a gene. The CDR3 protein is CASSLGGLAGMGETQYF. CDR3 in DNA: TGCGCCAGCAGCTTGGGTGGACTAGCGGGAATGGGGGAGACCCAGTACTTC.

The chain has TRBV6-6 and TRBJ2-5, with 8 bases identical to TRBD1. V was clipped by 3 bases and J by 3 bases; unmatched bases: 9. This CDR3 has 16 residues. CDR1 and CDR2 from the germline V gene are MNHNY and SVGAGI (reference sequence). CDR3 amino acids: CASSYVKGQVKETQYF. CDR3 bases: TGTGCCAGCAGTTATGTAAAGGGACAGGTTAAAGAGACCCAGTACTTC.

The table lists this clone with many counts. The chain links TRBV6-1 to TRBJ2-1, with 10 bases fitting TRBD2. V lost 4 bases, J lost 0 bases, and 0 bases stayed unmatched. The CDR3 extends over 15 amino acids. The V gene's germline CDR1 is MNHNS and CDR2 SASEGT. CDR3 in amino acids: CASSGTSGSYNEQFF. CDR3 DNA: TGTGCCAGCAGTGGGACTAGCGGCTCCTACAATGAGCAGTTCTTC.

This chain uses TRBV11-2 with TRBJ1-4; no firm D call. Trimming cost V 1 base and J 8 bases, with 8 bases left between them. This CDR3 is built from 13 residues. CDR1 is SGHAT, CDR2 FQNNGV, per germline. The CDR3 region has the DNA TGTGCCAGCAGCTTAGGGCTAGGAGAAAAACTGTTTTTT. Amino acid sequence: CASSLGLGEKLFF.

The chain couples TRBV9 to TRBJ2-1, with D possibly TRBD1 on 6 matching bases. This CDR3 is built from 17 residues. Trimming removed 3 bases from V and 3 bases from J, with 19 bases in between. Germline lookup yields CDR1 SGDLS and CDR2 YYNGEE. The DNA of the CDR3 is TGTGCCAGCAGCGCTACCTCCCGGACAGATATCTACAATGAGCAGTTCTTC. Its translation is CASSATSRTDIYNEQFF.

V usage is TRBV7-9 and J usage is TRBJ2-3, with 12 bases that match TRBD2. The CDR3 spans 19 residues. The germline V gene has CDR1 SEHNR and CDR2 FQNEAQ (reference sequence). Trimming removed 5 bases from V and 1 base from J; junction bases left unmatched: 13. The CDR3 protein is CASSPPRGLAGIGTDTQYF. DNA of the CDR3: TGTGCCAGCAGCCCCCCCCGAGGACTAGCGGGGATAGGCACAGATACGCAGTATTTT.

The chain employs TRBV7-9 and TRBJ2-3, with D perhaps TRBD2 (7 bases). This CDR3 region has 13 residues. Germline V gene data show CDR1 as SEHNR and CDR2 as FQNEAQ (reference sequence). Trimming shortened V by 8 bases and J by 6 bases, and 15 bases separated the two germline ends. CDR3 coding DNA: TGTGCCAGCGCGAATCGGGGGGCGGATACGCAGTATTTT. The encoded protein is CASANRGADTQYF. The full variable domain, in which reference TRBV7-9 and TRBJ2-3 provide the parts outside the CDR3, is DTGVSQNPRHKITKRGQNVTFRCDPISEHNRLYWYRQTLGQGPEFLTYFQNEAQLEKSRLLSDRFSAERPKGSFSTLEIQRTEQGDSAMYLCASANRGADTQYFGPGTRLTVL.

This clone is a singleton in its sample. The J gene is TRBJ1-4, the V gene TRBV19, with 10 bases lining up with TRBD1. V shed 6 bases and J 10 bases; nucleotides not matched to a gene: 5. The CDR3 is 13 amino acids. Looked up from germline, CDR1 is LNHDA and CDR2 is SQIVND (reference sequence). The chain's CDR3 is CASSQRTGGKLFF. CDR3 bases: TGTGCCAGTAGCCAACGGACAGGGGGAAAACTGTTTTTT.

A word on this clone: The limits of the CDR3 on the DNA are not certain, so only TCRdb's listed CDR3 is given. This chain links TRBV9 with TRBJ2-2; TRBD2, as called in the table, went unchecked against the DNA. Germline CDR1 is SGDLS and CDR2 is YYNGEE. The CDR3 is 12 residues long, ends included. The CDR3 sequence: CASTRRAGELFF.

The chain combines TRBV11-3 with TRBJ2-1; 8 positions match TRBD1. The CDR3 is 15 amino acids. The germline V gene encodes CDR1 SGHNT and CDR2 YENEEA. J lost 5 bases, V lost 4 bases, and 7 bases had no gene match. CDR3 region: CASSSGQGGDNEQFF. DNA of the CDR3: TGTGCCAGCAGCTCTGGACAGGGAGGAGACAATGAGCAGTTCTTC. Supplemented by reference TRBV11-3 and TRBJ2-1, the full variable domain reads EAGVVQSPRYKIIEKKQPVAFWCNPISGHNTLYWYLQNLGQGPELLIRYENEEAVDDSQLPKDRFSAERLKGVDSTLKIQPAELGDSAVYLCASSSGQGGDNEQFFGPGTRLTVL.

The chain carries TRBV28 and TRBJ1-3; D uncertain. V shed 6 bases and J shed 3 bases, with 24 bases lying between them. The germline V gene encodes CDR1 MDHEN and CDR2 SYDVKM. The CDR3 loop spans 18 amino acids. The CDR3 DNA reads as TGTGCCAGCAGCCTAGGGTTGAGGGCTAGGTTCTTTGGAAACACCATATATTTT. It is translated as CASSLGLRARFFGNTIYF. Variable domain in full (rest from reference TRBV28 and TRBJ1-3): DVKVTQSSRYLVKRTGEKVFLECVQDMDHENMFWYRQDPGLGLRLIYFSYDVKMKEKGDIPEGYSVSREKKERFSLILESASTNQTSMYLCASSLGLRARFFGNTIYFGEGSWLTVV.

The rearrangement links TRBV5-5 to TRBJ2-7; TRBD2 agrees at 8 bases. The CDR3 is 15 amino acids. CDR1 and CDR2 from the germline V gene are SGHKS and YYEKEE (reference sequence). J lost 2 bases, V lost 2 bases, and 6 bases had no gene match. Here the CDR3 DNA reads TGTGCCAGCAGCTTCGGTAGCGGGACAACCTACGAGCAGTACTTC. It specifies CASSFGSGTTYEQYF.

The chain has TRBV6-5 and TRBJ1-1; D possibly corresponds to TRBD1 (5 bases). Trimming removed 6 bases at V and 4 bases at J, with 12 bases between. The CDR3 runs to 13 residues. The germline gives CDR1 MNHEY, CDR2 SVGAGI. CDR3 region: CASSSQGATEAFF. For the CDR3, the DNA is TGTGCCAGCAGCAGTCAGGGTGCCACTGAAGCTTTCTTT.

CDR3 nucleotides: TGCAGCGTTGGAAGCCCTTTACGGGGAGCTTTCTTT. Protein product: CSVGSPLRGAFF. V gene TRBV29-1 combines with J gene TRBJ1-1; D gene ambiguous. Germline V CDR1 and CDR2: SQVTM, ANQGSEA. The CDR3 covers 12 residues. V was shortened by 4 bases and J by 10 bases, with 16 bases between the two germline ends.